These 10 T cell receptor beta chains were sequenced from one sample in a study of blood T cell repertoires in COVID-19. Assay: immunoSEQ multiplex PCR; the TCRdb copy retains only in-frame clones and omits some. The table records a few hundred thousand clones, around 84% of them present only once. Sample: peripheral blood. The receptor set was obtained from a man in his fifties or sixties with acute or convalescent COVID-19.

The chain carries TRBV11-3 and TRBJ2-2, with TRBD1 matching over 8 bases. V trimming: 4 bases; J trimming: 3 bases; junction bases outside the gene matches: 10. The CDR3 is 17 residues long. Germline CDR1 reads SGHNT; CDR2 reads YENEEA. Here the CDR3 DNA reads TGTGCCAGCAGCTCTGGATCAGGGGGCTTTGACACCGGGGAGCTGTTTTTT. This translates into CASSSGSGGFDTGELFF. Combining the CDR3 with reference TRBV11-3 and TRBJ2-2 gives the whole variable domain EAGVVQSPRYKIIEKKQPVAFWCNPISGHNTLYWYLQNLGQGPELLIRYENEEAVDDSQLPKDRFSAERLKGVDSTLKIQPAELGDSAVYLCASSSGSGGFDTGELFFGEGSRLTVL.

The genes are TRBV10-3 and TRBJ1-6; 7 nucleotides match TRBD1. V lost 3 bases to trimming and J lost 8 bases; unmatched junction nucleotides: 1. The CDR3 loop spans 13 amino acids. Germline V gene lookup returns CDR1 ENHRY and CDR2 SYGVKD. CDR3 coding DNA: TGTGCCATCAGTGAAGACAGGGATTCACCCCTCCACTTT. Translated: CAISEDRDSPLHF.

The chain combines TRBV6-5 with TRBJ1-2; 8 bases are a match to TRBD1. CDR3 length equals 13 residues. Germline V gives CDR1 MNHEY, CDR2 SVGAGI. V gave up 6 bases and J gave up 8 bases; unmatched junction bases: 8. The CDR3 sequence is CASSLDREGGYTF. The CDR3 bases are TGTGCCAGCAGCTTGGACAGGGAGGGCGGCTACACCTTC.

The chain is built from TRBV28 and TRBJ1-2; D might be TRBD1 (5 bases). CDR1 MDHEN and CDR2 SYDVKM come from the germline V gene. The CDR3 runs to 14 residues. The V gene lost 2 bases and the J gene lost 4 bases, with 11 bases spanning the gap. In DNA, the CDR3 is TGTGCCAGCAGTTTAGCGGGACGCGGCTATGGCTACACCTTC. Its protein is CASSLAGRGYGYTF.

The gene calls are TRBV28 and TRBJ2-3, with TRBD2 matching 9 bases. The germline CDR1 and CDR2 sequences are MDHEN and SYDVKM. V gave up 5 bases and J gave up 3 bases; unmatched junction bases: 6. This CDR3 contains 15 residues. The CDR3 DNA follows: TGTGCCAGCAGTCCTGGCGGGAGGGCGACAGATACGCAGTATTTT. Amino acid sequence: CASSPGGRATDTQYF.

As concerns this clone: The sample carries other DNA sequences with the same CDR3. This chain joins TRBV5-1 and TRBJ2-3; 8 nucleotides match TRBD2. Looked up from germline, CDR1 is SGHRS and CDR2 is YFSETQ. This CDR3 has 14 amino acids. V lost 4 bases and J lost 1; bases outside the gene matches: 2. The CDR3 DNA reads TGCGCCAGCAGCCCCGGGGGGGGCACAGATACGCAGTATTTT. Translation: CASSPGGGTDTQYF.

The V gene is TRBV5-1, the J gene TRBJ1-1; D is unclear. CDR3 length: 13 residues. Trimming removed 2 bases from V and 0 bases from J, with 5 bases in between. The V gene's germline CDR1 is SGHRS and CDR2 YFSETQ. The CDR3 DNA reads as TGCGCCAGCAGCTTTGGCATGAACACTGAAGCTTTCTTT. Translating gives CASSFGMNTEAFF.

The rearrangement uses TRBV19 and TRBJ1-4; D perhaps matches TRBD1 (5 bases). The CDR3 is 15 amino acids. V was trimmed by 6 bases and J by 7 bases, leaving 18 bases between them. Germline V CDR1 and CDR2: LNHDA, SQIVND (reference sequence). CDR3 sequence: CASSQRGGFSEKLFF. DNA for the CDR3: TGTGCCAGTAGCCAACGGGGGGGGTTCAGTGAAAAACTGTTTTTT.

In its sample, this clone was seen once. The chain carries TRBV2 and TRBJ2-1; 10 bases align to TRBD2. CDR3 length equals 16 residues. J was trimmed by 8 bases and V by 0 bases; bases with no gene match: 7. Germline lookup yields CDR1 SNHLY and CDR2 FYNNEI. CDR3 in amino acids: CASSEAQLAGVHEQFF. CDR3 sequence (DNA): TGTGCCAGCAGTGAAGCTCAGCTAGCGGGGGTGCATGAGCAGTTCTTC.

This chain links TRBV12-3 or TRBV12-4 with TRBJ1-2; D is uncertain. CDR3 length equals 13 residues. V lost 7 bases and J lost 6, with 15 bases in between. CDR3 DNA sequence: TGTGCCAGCACCGTGGCCCTCGTGGATGGCTACACCTTC. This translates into CASTVALVDGYTF.